A single sample gave rise to the 20 T cell receptor beta chains below, sequenced in a study of regulatory T cells in long-lasting Graves disease. Specified time point: persistent/refractory GD, antithyroid drugs over 5 years with positive TRAb. Isolated PBMC RNA provided the starting material for the TCR library. Investigators prepared the TCR beta libraries by applying iRepertoire HTBI primers and Arm-PCR of CDR3 regions. MiXCR was run by TCRdb on the multiplex PCR reads, yielding one entry per CDR3 protein. This sample has approximately 360,000 distinct CDR3 sequences; 23% occur once, and the top ten carry less than 30%. The input for sequencing was peripheral blood mononuclear cells (PBMCs), taken when the disease was refractory, from a patient treated with antithyroid drugs. These receptors all come from a middle-aged woman with Graves disease.

This clonotype was counted many times. This rearrangement joins TRBV28 to TRBJ1-5; D not certain. The CDR3 is 14 residues long. The V end was cut by 8 bases, the J end by 1 base, with 12 bases between. Looked up from germline, CDR1 is MDHEN and CDR2 is SYDVKM. DNA for the CDR3: TGTGCCAGCCACCACCTGGGCAGCAATCAGCCCCAGCATTTT. This encodes CASHHLGSNQPQHF.

The sample holds many counts of this clonotype. The chain links TRBV12-3 or TRBV12-4 to TRBJ2-7, with 7 bases fitting TRBD2. V lost 5 bases to trimming and J lost 4 bases; unmatched junction nucleotides: 11. This CDR3 comprises 15 residues. CDR3 bases: TGTGCCAGCAGTCCTGGCCAACTAGCGCTATACGAGCAGTACTTC. Translation gives CASSPGQLALYEQYF.

This clonotype was observed a few times. A far more abundant clone sits one base away, making this likely a read error. V usage is TRBV11-2 and J usage is TRBJ1-1, with 8 nucleotides matching TRBD1. J gave up 5 bases and V 6 bases, and 23 bases lay outside the gene matches. This CDR3 spans 19 amino acids. The germline V gene has CDR1 SGHAT and CDR2 FQNNGV. The CDR3 reads CASSQRKGQVLLRGTEAFF. In nucleotides, the CDR3 is TGTGCCAGCAGTCAACGAAAGGGACAGGTCCTACTCAGAGGGACTGAAGCTTTCTTT.

This clonotype was detected ten times or more. V gene TRBV7-6 combines with J gene TRBJ2-5; D is possibly TRBD1 (6 bases). Germline V gene lookup returns CDR1 SGHVS and CDR2 FNYEAQ. This CDR3 comprises 14 residues. V was shortened by 1 base and J by 4 bases, with 10 bases between the two germline ends. In DNA form, the CDR3 reads TGTGCCAGCAGCTTAGGGACAGCCAGAGAGACCCAGTACTTC. It is translated as CASSLGTARETQYF.

A few counts support this clonotype. The rearrangement links TRBV14 to TRBJ2-5, with a weak D call TRBD1 (6 bases). V dropped 1 base and J dropped 5 bases, with 14 bases sitting between them. Per the germline V gene, CDR1 is SGHDN and CDR2 is FVKESK. This CDR3 is 15 amino acids long. CDR3 loop: CASSQARGLRETQYF. The CDR3 bases are TGTGCCAGCAGCCAAGCCAGGGGTCTAAGGGAGACCCAGTACTTC.

This clonotype was detected only a few times. The chain employs TRBV9 and TRBJ2-4, with 8 bases that match TRBD2. Trimming at V came to 0 bases and at J to 8 bases, leaving 13 bases not matched to a gene. The CDR3 is 17 amino acids. Looked up from germline, CDR1 is SGDLS and CDR2 is YYNGEE. The CDR3 bases are TGTGCCAGCAGCGTAGACGTTTACGGGAGGGCCCGGGACATTCAGTACTTC. This gives the protein CASSVDVYGRARDIQYF.

This clonotype was seen many times. The chain joins TRBV28 to TRBJ2-7; 11 nucleotides agree with TRBD2. The length of the CDR3 is 14 residues. CDR1 and CDR2 (germline): MDHEN, SYDVKM. Losses at the gene ends were 2 bases for V and 10 bases for J; bases not matched to a gene: 7. The CDR3 nucleotides are TGTGCCAGCAGTTTAATCCTAGCGGGAGGCCCCCAGTACTTC. Amino acids: CASSLILAGGPQYF.

This chain uses TRBV12-3 or TRBV12-4 with TRBJ1-2; D is ambiguous. The CDR3 has 12 amino acids. Trimming cost V 2 bases and J 3 bases, with 4 bases left between them. CDR3 protein: CASSLNHYGYTF. The DNA for the CDR3 is TGTGCCAGCAGTTTAAACCACTATGGCTACACCTTC.

This clonotype has only a few counts. The chain uses TRBV28 and TRBJ2-3; 7 bases fit TRBD2. This CDR3 has 16 residues. The V segment lost 1 base and the J segment 4 bases; nucleotides outside the gene matches: 8. Germline V gene sequence: CDR1 MDHEN, CDR2 SYDVKM. The CDR3 loop reads CASSLSGREPPDTQYF. CDR3 in DNA: TGTGCCAGCAGTTTATCCGGGCGGGAGCCCCCAGATACGCAGTATTTT.

V is TRBV12-3 or TRBV12-4 and J is TRBJ1-5, with no clear D. The CDR3 covers 12 residues. V lost 5 bases and J 7 bases, leaving 9 bases between the germline ends. This CDR3 reads CASSESWQPQHF. As DNA, the CDR3 is TGTGCCAGCAGTGAGAGTTGGCAGCCCCAGCATTTT.

This clonotype was detected a few times. The chain uses TRBV19 and TRBJ1-2; TRBD1 is a possible D gene (5 bases). This CDR3 is built from 13 residues. The germline gives CDR1 LNHDA, CDR2 SQIVND (reference sequence). Trimming pared 3 bases from V and 5 bases from J, leaving 10 bases between. The CDR3 region is CASSIFGAYGYTF. The CDR3, as DNA: TGTGCCAGTAGTATCTTCGGGGCTTATGGCTACACCTTC. The full variable domain, with the rest looked up from reference TRBV19 and TRBJ1-2, is DGGITQSPKYLFRKEGQNVTLSCEQNLNHDAMYWYRQDPGQGLRLIYYSQIVNDFQKGDIAEGYSVSREKKESFPLTVTSAQKNPTAFYLCASSIFGAYGYTFGSGTRLTVV.

This chain joins TRBV2 and TRBJ2-4; D possibly uses TRBD1 or TRBD2 (5 bases each). Trimming left V 0 bases short and J 6 bases short, with 12 bases between. This CDR3 region has 15 residues. In germline, CDR1 is SNHLY, CDR2 FYNNEI. Written as DNA, the CDR3 is TGTGCCAGCAGTGAAGCAACCGGGACCGGAAACATTCAGTACTTC. Protein sequence: CASSEATGTGNIQYF.

The table lists this clonotype with many counts. The rearrangement links TRBV7-8 to TRBJ2-5; D ambiguous. Germline CDR1 reads SGHVS; CDR2 reads FQNEAQ. The V and J ends lost 5 bases and 0 bases respectively, with 19 bases between them. The CDR3 contains 17 residues. The CDR3 DNA sequence: TGTGCCAGCAGCGTTCCTACTCTGAGGAGAGACCAAGAGACCCAGTACTTC. Its translation is CASSVPTLRRDQETQYF.

This clonotype was observed a few times. The chain combines TRBV10-1 with TRBJ2-2; unclear D gene. The CDR3 extends over 15 amino acids. V was pared by 3 bases and J by 3 bases, with 11 bases between. The V gene's germline CDR1 is WNHNN and CDR2 SYGVQD (reference sequence). The CDR3 spells CASSEARPYTGELFF. CDR3 coding DNA: TGCGCCAGCAGTGAAGCTAGACCGTACACCGGGGAGCTGTTTTTT.

V usage is TRBV6-9 and J usage is TRBJ2-7; 7 bases align to TRBD1. Germline trimming cut 3 bases from V and 5 bases from J; bases unmatched to any gene: 7. This CDR3 has 14 amino acids. Germline loops: CDR1 MNHGY, CDR2 SVAAGI. The CDR3, as DNA: TGTGCCAGCAGTTACGTTCGGGACAGTAACGAGCAGTACTTC. Its protein product is CASSYVRDSNEQYF.

Note on this clonotype: A clone one base away is much larger, so this may be a read error. The chain has TRBV7-2 and TRBJ1-2; D remains unclear. Germline V gene lookup returns CDR1 SGHTA and CDR2 FQGNSA. CDR3 length: 12 amino acids. This CDR3 is CASTEGVYDYTF. The CDR3 DNA sequence: TGTGCCAGCACAGAGGGTGTCTATGACTACACCTTC.

This clonotype was recorded many times. V gene TRBV12-3 or TRBV12-4 combines with J gene TRBJ2-7; D possibly uses TRBD1 or TRBD2 (5 bases each). V dropped 1 base and J dropped 0 bases, with 7 bases sitting between them. This CDR3 spans 14 amino acids. The CDR3 region is CASSLGDHSYEQYF. CDR3 nucleotide sequence: TGTGCCAGCAGTTTAGGGGACCACTCCTACGAGCAGTACTTC.

The CDR3 spells CSVPRTSGDTQYF. The CDR3 DNA reads as TGCAGCGTTCCACGGACTAGCGGGGATACGCAGTATTTT. This chain links TRBV29-1 with TRBJ2-3; 11 bases line up with TRBD2. Germline V lookup: CDR1 SQVTM, CDR2 ANQGSEA. The CDR3 length is 13 residues. Germline trimming cut 5 bases from V and 6 bases from J; bases unmatched to any gene: 4.

The chain recombines TRBV5-6 with TRBJ2-5; D not certain. The V and J ends lost 1 base and 5 bases respectively, with 12 bases between them. CDR1 and CDR2 (germline): SGHDT, YYEEEE. The CDR3 runs 14 residues. CDR3 sequence (DNA): TGTGCCAGCAGCTTGAATCCGTCCGCGGAGACCCAGTACTTC. It specifies CASSLNPSAETQYF.

This clonotype was seen repeatedly, ten times or more. The rearrangement joins TRBV11-1 to TRBJ2-7; D is unresolved. Per the germline V gene, CDR1 is SGHAT and CDR2 is FQDESV (reference sequence). The V gene lost 1 base and the J gene lost 2 bases, with 12 bases spanning the gap. This CDR3 region has 15 residues. CDR3 loop: CASSLVAERAYEQYF. CDR3 nucleotide sequence: TGTGCCAGCAGCTTAGTGGCGGAAAGGGCCTACGAGCAGTACTTC.